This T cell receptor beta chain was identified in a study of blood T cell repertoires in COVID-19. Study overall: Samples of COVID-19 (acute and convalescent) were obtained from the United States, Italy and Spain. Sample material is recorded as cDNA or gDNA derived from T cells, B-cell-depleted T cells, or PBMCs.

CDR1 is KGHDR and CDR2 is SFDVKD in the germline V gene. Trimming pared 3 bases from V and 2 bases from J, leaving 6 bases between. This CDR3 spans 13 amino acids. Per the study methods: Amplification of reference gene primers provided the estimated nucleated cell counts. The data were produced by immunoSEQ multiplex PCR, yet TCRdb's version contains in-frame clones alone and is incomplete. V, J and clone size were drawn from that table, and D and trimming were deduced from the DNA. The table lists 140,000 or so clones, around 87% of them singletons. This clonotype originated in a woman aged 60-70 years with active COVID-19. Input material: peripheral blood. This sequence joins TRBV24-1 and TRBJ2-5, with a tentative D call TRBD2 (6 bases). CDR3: CATSDGTQETQYF. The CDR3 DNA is TGTGCCACCAGTGATGGGACTCAAGAGACCCAGTACTTC.